This TCR beta chain is drawn from a study of blood T cell repertoires in COVID-19. Study-level information: From the United States, Italy and Spain came samples of acute and convalescent COVID-19.

This clone came up once. Per the study methods: Amplification from reference gene primers served as the basis for estimated nucleated cell counts. Repertoires were generated with immunoSEQ multiplex PCR, while TCRdb's copy carries only in-frame clones and drops some. V and J calls and clone size follow that table, whereas D and trimming were derived from the DNA. The profile shows 150,000 to 200,000 clones, roughly 82% of them singletons. This clonotype originated in a woman aged 25 to 39 with acute or convalescent COVID-19. Material: peripheral blood.

The CDR3 bases are TGCGCCAGCAGCCAAGATAGCGACTCCTACAATGAGCAGTTCTTC. It yields the protein CASSQDSDSYNEQFF. The V and J genes are TRBV4-3 and TRBJ2-1, with D possibly being TRBD2 (5 bases). The CDR3 has 15 residues. Trimming left V 0 bases short and J 0 bases short, with 6 bases between. Germline V gene lookup returns CDR1 LGHNA and CDR2 YSLEER.